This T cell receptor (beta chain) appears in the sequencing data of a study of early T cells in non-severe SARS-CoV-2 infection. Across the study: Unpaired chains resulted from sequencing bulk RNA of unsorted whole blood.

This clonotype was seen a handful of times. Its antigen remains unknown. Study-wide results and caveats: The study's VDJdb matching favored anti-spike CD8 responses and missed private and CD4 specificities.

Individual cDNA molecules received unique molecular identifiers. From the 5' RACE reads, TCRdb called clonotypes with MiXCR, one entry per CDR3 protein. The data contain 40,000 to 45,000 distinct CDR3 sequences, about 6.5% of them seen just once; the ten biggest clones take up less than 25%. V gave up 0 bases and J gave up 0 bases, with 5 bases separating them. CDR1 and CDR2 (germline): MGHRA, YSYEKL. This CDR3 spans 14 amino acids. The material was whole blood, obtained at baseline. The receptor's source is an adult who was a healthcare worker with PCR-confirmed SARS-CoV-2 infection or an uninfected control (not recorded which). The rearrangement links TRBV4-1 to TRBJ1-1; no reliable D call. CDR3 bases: TGCGCCAGCAGCCAAGATCGGATGAACACTGAAGCTTTCTTT. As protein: CASSQDRMNTEAFF.